One and the same sample provided the 24 T cell receptor beta chains below, sequenced in a study of cytomegalovirus exposure and HLA in healthy donors. The PCR contained 60 Vbeta and 13 Jbeta primers. TCRdb's table, derived via immunoSEQ multiplex PCR, lists solely in-frame clones and lacks some. This table has around 170,000 clones, 70% to 85% appearing once. Sequences were obtained from PBMCs. These receptors all stem from a man between 18 and 29 years old in good health and CMV-seronegative.

CDR3 sequence: CASSKYSRGRNTEAFF. The CDR3 DNA reads TGTGCCAGTAGTAAATACTCTCGTGGGCGGAACACTGAAGCTTTCTTT. This chain joins TRBV19 and TRBJ1-1; D is uncertain. V was pared by 4 bases and J by 1 base, with 16 bases between. Germline values: CDR1 LNHDA, CDR2 SQIVND (reference sequence). The CDR3 covers 16 residues.

This chain links TRBV5-4 with TRBJ1-2; 8 bases are a match to TRBD1. CDR3 length equals 14 residues. The germline V gene has CDR1 SGHNT and CDR2 YYREEE (reference sequence). V was pared by 0 bases and J by 2 bases, with 0 bases of the junction left unmatched. CDR3 sequence: CASSLGQGNYGYTF. CDR3 bases: TGTGCCAGCAGCTTGGGACAGGGGAACTATGGCTACACCTTC.

This clone turned up a few times. The rearrangement uses TRBV5-1 and TRBJ1-2; 11 bases are shared with TRBD1. Germline trimming cut 4 bases from V and 7 bases from J; bases unmatched to any gene: 6. In germline, CDR1 is SGHRS, CDR2 YFSETQ. The CDR3 sequence is 14 residues long. The CDR3 spells CASSPTGTGGGYTF. The CDR3 DNA reads TGCGCCAGCAGCCCGACCGGGACAGGGGGTGGCTACACCTTC.

The rearrangement uses TRBV9 and TRBJ1-4; D may be TRBD1 (5 bases). V lost 4 bases, J lost 3 bases, and 16 bases lay in between. This CDR3 region has 16 residues. Per germline, CDR1 SGDLS and CDR2 YYNGEE. The CDR3: CASSSRAGGANEKLFF. Here the CDR3 DNA reads TGTGCCAGCAGCTCCCGTGCGGGGGGAGCTAATGAAAAACTGTTTTTT.

This sequence joins TRBV15 and TRBJ2-2, with D possibly matching TRBD1 (6 bases). Trimming took 0 bases from V and 4 from J, leaving 9 bases between them. Germline V CDR1 and CDR2: LNHNV, YYDKDF (reference sequence). This CDR3 has 15 amino acids. The CDR3: CATSRDRGITGELFF. The DNA of the CDR3 is TGTGCCACCAGCAGAGACAGGGGAATCACCGGGGAGCTGTTTTTT.

The V gene is TRBV2, the J gene TRBJ2-5; tentatively, D is TRBD2 (6 bases). The CDR3 runs 11 residues. The V and J ends lost 11 bases and 5 bases respectively, with 12 bases between them. Germline CDR1 is SNHLY and CDR2 is FYNNEI. CDR3 residues: CAWGDGETQYF. CDR3 DNA: TGTGCCTGGGGGGACGGGGAGACCCAGTACTTC.

This clone was seen once. J is TRBJ2-2 and V is TRBV29-1, with TRBD1 as a possible D gene (5 bases). V was cut by 5 bases and J by 1 base, with 29 bases left in between. Germline V gives CDR1 SQVTM, CDR2 ANQGSEA. The CDR3 extends over 20 amino acids. This chain's CDR3 is CSVPRKPLRRAPVNTGELFF. The CDR3 DNA sequence: TGCAGCGTTCCGAGGAAGCCCCTTCGCAGGGCCCCGGTGAACACCGGGGAGCTGTTTTTT.

This clone has more than one count but fewer than ten. This chain links TRBV6-6 with TRBJ1-2; unclear D gene. V was trimmed by 2 bases and J by 8 bases, leaving 12 bases between them. The germline CDR1 and CDR2 sequences are MNHNY and SVGAGI (reference sequence). The CDR3 spans 13 residues. The CDR3: CASSYILDGGYTF. In DNA form, the CDR3 reads TGTGCCAGCAGTTACATACTAGACGGCGGCTACACCTTC.

The chain joins TRBV10-2 to TRBJ2-3, with TRBD2 identical over 11 bases. This CDR3 comprises 15 residues. The ends lost 8 bases at V and 4 bases at J; junction bases unmatched: 8. Germline CDR1 reads WSHSY; CDR2 reads SAAADI. The CDR3 reads CASLLLAGVADTQYF. CDR3 bases: TGCGCCAGCCTCTTACTAGCGGGAGTTGCAGATACGCAGTATTTT.

This chain joins TRBV11-3 and TRBJ1-1; 7 bases are shared with TRBD1. V lost 5 bases to trimming and J lost 11 bases; unmatched junction nucleotides: 8. Germline V gene lookup returns CDR1 SGHNT and CDR2 YENEEA. The CDR3 has 12 amino acids. The CDR3 reads CASSRDSKNAFF. Written as DNA, the CDR3 is TGTGCCAGCAGCCGGGACAGTAAGAACGCTTTCTTT.

A single count supports this clone. The chain is built from TRBV2 and TRBJ2-1; a weak D match, TRBD2 (7 bases). The CDR3 runs to 14 residues. Looked up from germline, CDR1 is SNHLY and CDR2 is FYNNEI. With 6 bases removed from V and 4 bases from J, the gap between germline ends came to 13 bases. In DNA, the CDR3 is TGTGCCAGCAGACAAGGGGGGGGTTACAATGAGCAGTTCTTC. It specifies CASRQGGGYNEQFF.

This rearrangement joins TRBV7-9 to TRBJ2-2; weak D call: TRBD1 (6 bases). Germline-derived CDR1 and CDR2 are SEHNR and FQNEAQ (reference sequence). V dropped 2 bases and J dropped 4 bases, with 8 bases sitting between them. The CDR3 runs to 14 residues. In DNA, the CDR3 is TGTGCCAGCAGCTTATTGGGGGCCACCGGGGAGCTGTTTTTT. This gives the protein CASSLLGATGELFF.

The CDR3: CATSRGSGTDTQYF. The DNA of the CDR3 is TGTGCCACCAGTCGGGGGAGCGGCACAGATACGCAGTATTTT. The V call is TRBV15, the J call TRBJ2-3, with D perhaps matching TRBD2 (6 bases). The germline V and J ends were trimmed by 6 bases and 1 base, with 11 bases remaining between them. This CDR3 has 14 residues. CDR1 and CDR2 (germline): LNHNV, YYDKDF (reference sequence).

The chain carries TRBV6-1 and TRBJ1-5; D possibly corresponds to TRBD1 (6 bases). Between the trimmed V and J ends, which lost 4 bases and 9 bases, there was a span of 19 bases. The CDR3 is 15 amino acids. Germline CDR1 is MNHNS and CDR2 is SASEGT. The CDR3 spells CASSGTGKGLWPQHF. Here the CDR3 DNA reads TGTGCCAGCAGTGGAACAGGGAAAGGACTTTGGCCCCAGCATTTT.

This clone was seen more than once but under ten times. The V call is TRBV4-3, the J call TRBJ2-3, with 16 bases identical to TRBD2. This CDR3 has 17 residues. Looked up from germline, CDR1 is LGHNA and CDR2 is YSLEER. The ends lost 4 bases at V and 5 bases at J; junction bases unmatched: 6. CDR3 coding DNA: TGCGCCAGCAGCCCGTTGGGACTAGCGGGAGGGAAAGATACGCAGTATTTT. It codes for CASSPLGLAGGKDTQYF.

This clone appeared once. The V call is TRBV2, the J call TRBJ2-3, with 11 bases identical to TRBD2. J was trimmed by 4 bases and V by 7 bases; bases with no gene match: 10. This CDR3 comprises 16 residues. Germline V gives CDR1 SNHLY, CDR2 FYNNEI. The CDR3: CASTGGLAGGPDTQYF. CDR3 DNA sequence: TGTGCCAGCACGGGGGGGCTAGCGGGGGGCCCAGATACGCAGTATTTT.

V usage is TRBV28 and J usage is TRBJ1-4; D gene unclear. Per germline, CDR1 MDHEN and CDR2 SYDVKM. Between the trimmed V and J ends, which lost 6 bases and 4 bases, there was a span of 6 bases. This CDR3 contains 12 residues. CDR3 in DNA: TGTGCCAGCAGGAGGCTTAATGAAAAACTGTTTTTT. This codes for CASRRLNEKLFF.

The chain has TRBV6-6 and TRBJ2-2, with D uncertain. Germline CDR1 and CDR2: MNHNY and SVGAGI (reference sequence). The length of the CDR3 is 14 residues. Deletions cut 2 bases from V and 4 bases from J, with 8 bases between. DNA of the CDR3: TGTGCCAGCAGTTACGCCCGGAGCACCGGGGAGCTGTTTTTT. It is translated as CASSYARSTGELFF.

The chain employs TRBV7-3 and TRBJ2-7, with D hard to call. Germline-derived CDR1 and CDR2 are SGHTA and FQGTGA. Deletions cut 0 bases from V and 6 bases from J, with 9 bases between. This CDR3 has 13 amino acids. The CDR3 DNA reads as TGTGCCAGCAGCTTAACGAAGTGGAGCGAGCAGTACTTC. This codes for CASSLTKWSEQYF.

The chain employs TRBV2 and TRBJ1-1; 7 nucleotides align to TRBD1. Germline CDR1 and CDR2: SNHLY and FYNNEI. V lost 5 bases and J lost 5; bases outside the gene matches: 5. The CDR3 contains 13 residues. The CDR3 is CASSNTRGTEAFF. The CDR3 nucleotides are TGTGCCAGCAGTAATACCAGGGGGACTGAAGCTTTCTTT.

The chain is built from TRBV6-1 and TRBJ2-5, with 8 bases that match TRBD2. The J call is doubtful: the DNA matches TRBJ2-7 better. Germline V gives CDR1 MNHNS, CDR2 SASEGT. The CDR3 sequence is 13 residues long. Here the CDR3 DNA reads TGTGCCAGCAGGCTAGCGGGCCTCTACGAGCAGTACTTC. It codes for CASRLAGLYEQYF.

The V and J genes are TRBV12-5 and TRBJ2-5; D may be TRBD2 (7 bases). The length of the CDR3 is 21 residues. The germline gives CDR1 LGHNT, CDR2 FRNRAP. The ends were cut back, 0 bases at V and 6 bases at J, with 32 bases in the middle. The CDR3 DNA reads TGTGCTAGTGGTTTGGTAAATCTTGGGACTTCAGTAACGGGGGGCGAGAAGACCCAGTACTTC. Protein sequence: CASGLVNLGTSVTGGEKTQYF.

The V and J genes are TRBV19 and TRBJ2-7; 7 bases line up with TRBD1. V trimming: 6 bases; J trimming: 5 bases; junction bases outside the gene matches: 13. CDR1 LNHDA and CDR2 SQIVND come from the germline V gene (reference sequence). The length of the CDR3 is 15 residues. The CDR3 protein is CASSYTGQGVHEQYF. CDR3 nucleotide sequence: TGTGCCAGTAGCTACACTGGGCAGGGGGTCCACGAGCAGTACTTC.

The V and J genes are TRBV6-1 and TRBJ2-5; TRBD2 aligns across 10 bases. The junction had 8 bases not matched to a gene; V was cut back by 2 bases and J by 5 bases. This CDR3 comprises 16 residues. CDR1 and CDR2 (germline): MNHNS, SASEGT. The CDR3 coding sequence is TGTGCCAGCAGTGAATTTTTAGCGGGGGGCGGGGAGACCCAGTACTTC. This translates into CASSEFLAGGGETQYF.